These 3 T cell receptor beta chains were sequenced from one sample in a study of cytomegalovirus exposure and HLA in healthy donors. Primers: 60 Vbeta forward and 13 Jbeta reverse. Measured with immunoSEQ multiplex PCR; TCRdb has only the in-frame clones, and not every one. The table has some 160,000 clones, over 75% seen once. The sample comprised PBMCs. The receptors were sampled from a woman between 50 and 59 years old in good health and CMV-seronegative.

V and J are TRBV28 and TRBJ2-7, with 8 bases matching TRBD2. Losses at the gene ends were 11 bases for V and 0 bases for J; bases not matched to a gene: 9. The CDR3 is 14 amino acids. CDR1 and CDR2 (germline): MDHEN, SYDVKM. CDR3 sequence reads: CAVFSGMNSYEQYF. DNA of the CDR3: TGTGCCGTCTTTAGCGGGATGAACTCCTACGAGCAGTACTTC.

This clone was observed a single time. The chain links TRBV30 to TRBJ2-5; 11 nucleotides match TRBD2. V shed 4 bases and J 5 bases; nucleotides not matched to a gene: 3. Germline loops: CDR1 GTSNPN, CDR2 SVGIG (reference sequence). The CDR3 consists of 13 residues. This CDR3 reads CAWNVAGGETQYF. CDR3 DNA sequence: TGTGCCTGGAACGTAGCGGGAGGGGAGACCCAGTACTTC.

This chain links TRBV10-1 with TRBJ1-1; D not resolved. Germline V CDR1 and CDR2: WNHNN, SYGVQD (reference sequence). The CDR3 spans 14 residues. V gave up 4 bases and J gave up 5 bases, with 14 bases separating them. Here the CDR3 reads CASSGSPSGTEAFF. DNA for the CDR3: TGCGCCAGCAGTGGGTCCCCCAGCGGGACTGAAGCTTTCTTT.